One and the same sample provided the 17 T cell receptor beta chains below, sequenced in a study of CD4+ T cells in melanoma (dated by TCRdb to 2022 to 2024). Library creation used the immunoSEQ multiplex PCR assay. TCRdb re-hosts the immuneACCESS table, in-frame sequences only. Its copies lack some clones; in the studies checked, an unresolved V gene accounts for under half of them, and the cause for the rest is not known. This sample lists some 47,000 clones; about 88% were detected once. About 12% of the sample is taken by the ten largest. The sequenced material came from peripheral blood. The receptor set was obtained from a human donor with melanoma.

The chain links TRBV7-6 to TRBJ2-7, with 7 bases matching TRBD2. This CDR3 region has 14 residues. Germline V lookup: CDR1 SGHVS, CDR2 FNYEAQ. The V and J ends lost 5 bases and 6 bases, in that order; junction bases with no gene match: 10. The CDR3 here is CASSKRGVQSEQYF. For the CDR3, the DNA is TGTGCCAGCAGCAAACGGGGGGTCCAAAGCGAGCAGTACTTC. The whole variable domain, remainder taken from reference TRBV7-6 and TRBJ2-7, is GAGVSQSPRYKVTKRGQDVALRCDPISGHVSLYWYRQALGQGPEFLTYFNYEAQQDKSGLPNDRFSAERPEGSISTLTIQRTEQRDSAMYRCASSKRGVQSEQYFGPGTRLTVT.

V gene TRBV6-1 combines with J gene TRBJ2-3, with 7 bases identical to TRBD2. Trimming cost V 2 bases and J 4 bases; bases outside gene matches: 6. The CDR3 totals 15 residues. Germline CDR1 reads MNHNS; CDR2 reads SASEGT. CDR3 nucleotides: TGTGCCAGCAGTGAACGTGGACGGGGGGCAGATACGCAGTATTTT. Its protein product is CASSERGRGADTQYF.

The chain employs TRBV18 and TRBJ2-1; TRBD2 matches 16 bases. The CDR3 covers 19 residues. Germline values: CDR1 KGHSH, CDR2 LQKENI. V was pared by 3 bases and J by 2 bases, with 7 bases of the junction left unmatched. The CDR3 reads CASSPSGLAGGGPYNEQFF. The CDR3, as DNA: TGTGCCAGCTCACCGTCGGGACTAGCGGGGGGGGGACCCTACAATGAGCAGTTCTTC.

The rearrangement joins TRBV4-1 to TRBJ1-6; no clear D gene. The CDR3 length is 16 residues. Trimming pared 3 bases from V and 0 bases from J, leaving 9 bases between. CDR1 and CDR2 (germline): MGHRA, YSYEKL. CDR3 sequence: CASSQEPSSYNSPLHF. The DNA for the CDR3 is TGCGCCAGCAGCCAGGAGCCGAGCTCCTATAATTCACCCCTCCACTTT.

The chain recombines TRBV1 with TRBJ1-3; the listed D gene, TRBD1, was not tested against the DNA. TRBV1 is listed as a pseudogene. This CDR3 is built from 16 residues. The CDR3 spells CTSSQDTGLAGNTIYF. CDR3 DNA sequence: TGCACCAGCAGCCAAGACACAGGGTTGGCTGGAAACACCATATATTTT.

The genes are TRBV14 and TRBJ2-2; D call uncertain. Deletions cut 1 base from V and 4 bases from J, with 16 bases between. Per the germline V gene, CDR1 is SGHDN and CDR2 is FVKESK. The CDR3 has 17 residues. The CDR3 nucleotides read TGTGCCAGCAGCCAAGTTCTGGGCCACACGGCCACCGGGGAGCTGTTTTTT. Protein product: CASSQVLGHTATGELFF.

This clone was detected a few times. The gene calls are TRBV4-2 and TRBJ1-1; D is possibly TRBD1 (5 bases). The germline V and J ends were trimmed by 0 bases and 11 bases, with 16 bases remaining between them. Germline V CDR1 and CDR2: LGHNA, YNFKEQ. This CDR3 is 14 amino acids long. The CDR3 nucleotides are TGTGCCAGCAGCCAAGATCCGGGGCTCAACGTCGCTTTCTTT. The encoded protein is CASSQDPGLNVAFF.

V and J are TRBV7-6 and TRBJ2-1; TRBD2 aligns across 8 bases. Germline CDR1 and CDR2: SGHVS and FNYEAQ. The CDR3 length is 13 residues. V dropped 4 bases and J dropped 14; count of bases not matched to a gene: 10. As DNA, the CDR3 is TGTGCCAGCAGCTCATACGCGGGGGGCCAGGAGTTCTTC. Translation: CASSSYAGGQEFF.

The chain is built from TRBV7-3 and TRBJ2-1; D is unresolved. Trimming removed 0 bases at V and 2 bases at J, with 14 bases between. From germline, CDR1 is SGHTA and CDR2 FQGTGA. This CDR3 has 17 amino acids. The DNA of the CDR3 is TGTGCCAGCAGCTTAACGGTCGCCCCCTCGCCCTACAATGAGCAGTTCTTC. Translating it yields CASSLTVAPSPYNEQFF.

The CDR3 sequence: CASSLVGGTGELFF. The CDR3 DNA is TGTGCCAGCAGCTTAGTAGGGGGGACCGGGGAGCTGTTTTTT. The chain couples TRBV5-6 to TRBJ2-2; TRBD1 or TRBD2 may be the D gene (6 bases each). V gave up 2 bases and J gave up 5 bases, with 10 bases separating them. The CDR3 spans 14 residues. Germline values: CDR1 SGHDT, CDR2 YYEEEE.

The rearrangement uses TRBV30 and TRBJ2-7; TRBD1 is a possible D gene (6 bases). The CDR3 has 13 amino acids. Trimming took off 0 bases at V and 6 bases at J, with 12 bases between the two ends. Germline values: CDR1 GTSNPN, CDR2 SVGIG (reference sequence). The CDR3: CAWSVHGQSEQYF. The CDR3 coding sequence is TGTGCCTGGAGTGTTCACGGACAGTCCGAGCAGTACTTC.

This clone was picked up a small number of times. The chain joins TRBV14 to TRBJ2-5; no firm D call. The length of the CDR3 is 13 residues. Germline assignment: CDR1 SGHDN and CDR2 FVKESK. V was pared by 0 bases and J by 8 bases, with 10 bases between. The CDR3 DNA reads as TGTGCCAGCAGCCAAGAGACCGCGGTTACCCAGTACTTC. It codes for CASSQETAVTQYF.

This clone has a handful of counts. The chain has TRBV29-1 and TRBJ2-1; D uncertain. Germline lookup yields CDR1 SQVTM and CDR2 ANQGSEA. The CDR3 is 12 amino acids. V lost 4 bases to trimming and J lost 4 bases, with 8 bases between them. CDR3 sequence: CSVAVGYNEQFF. CDR3 nucleotide sequence: TGCAGCGTTGCGGTCGGATACAATGAGCAGTTCTTC.

This chain joins TRBV19 and TRBJ1-4, with TRBD1 as a possible D gene (6 bases). Looked up from germline, CDR1 is LNHDA and CDR2 is SQIVND (reference sequence). The CDR3 covers 13 residues. Between the trimmed V and J ends, which lost 5 bases and 7 bases, there was a span of 11 bases. In DNA form, the CDR3 reads TGTGCCAGTAGTTACAGGGTATTTGAAAAACTGTTTTTT. It codes for CASSYRVFEKLFF.

The rearrangement links TRBV5-1 to TRBJ2-7; 8 nucleotides match TRBD2. The V gene end was trimmed by 4 bases and the J gene end by 3 bases; junction bases not matched to a gene: 6. CDR3 length: 14 residues. Germline V gene sequence: CDR1 SGHRS, CDR2 YFSETQ. The CDR3 coding sequence is TGCGCCAGCAGCGACAGGACTAGCAGCTACGAGCAGTACTTC. Its protein is CASSDRTSSYEQYF.

The CDR3 here is CASSVEGGGGNTIYF. CDR3 in DNA: TGTGCCAGCAGCGTAGAAGGGGGTGGTGGAAACACCATATATTTT. This chain uses TRBV9 with TRBJ1-3; weak D call: TRBD1 (6 bases). The germline CDR1 and CDR2 sequences are SGDLS and YYNGEE. The CDR3 is 15 amino acids. The V and J ends lost 0 bases and 3 bases respectively, with 10 bases between them.

The chain carries TRBV5-1 and TRBJ2-2; a possible D gene is TRBD1 (5 bases). The CDR3 totals 13 residues. Germline V gives CDR1 SGHRS, CDR2 YFSETQ. With 6 bases removed from V and 0 bases from J, the gap between germline ends came to 6 bases. CDR3 protein: CASTGTNTGELFF. In DNA form, the CDR3 reads TGCGCCAGCACAGGGACGAACACCGGGGAGCTGTTTTTT. The variable domain in full, completed from reference TRBV5-1 and TRBJ2-2, reads KAGVTQTPRYLIKTRGQQVTLSCSPISGHRSVSWYQQTPGQGLQFLFEYFSETQRNKGNFPGRFSGRQFSNSRSEMNVSTLELGDSALYLCASTGTNTGELFFGEGSRLTVL.